Below are 24 T cell receptor beta chains sequenced from a single sample in a study of T cells in Graves' hyperthyroidism and ophthalmopathy (dated by TCRdb to between 2018 and 2021). Receptor libraries were prepared by multiplex PCR. Data came from an Illumina HiSeq 2000. Amplification of TCR beta CDR3 regions was carried out from RNA transcripts. For the first round of RT-PCR on the TCR CDR3, the HTBI primer set was used together with the Qiagen OneStep RT-PCR kit. TCRdb reanalyzed the raw reads on its own, using fastp at Q25 for trimming and MiXCR for clone calling, and kept in-frame beta chains. Rows with a matching CDR3 protein are joined into one entry that keeps the most common DNA and genes. Here the sample has a few hundred thousand distinct CDR3 sequences; around 45% occur a single time. Clones ranked in the top ten supply around 20% of the sample. The sequenced sample consisted of peripheral blood or thyroid tissue (not recorded which). These receptors came from an adult woman with Graves' disease, either hyperthyroidism or ophthalmopathy (not recorded which).

This clonotype was counted once. The rearrangement uses TRBV15 and TRBJ1-6; TRBD1 matches 7 bases. V gave up 3 bases and J gave up 11 bases; unmatched junction bases: 7. The CDR3 has 14 residues. Germline lookup yields CDR1 LNHNV and CDR2 YYDKDF (reference sequence). In DNA, the CDR3 is TGTGCCACCAGCAGTGACAGGGAGGGTCCACCCCTCCACTTT. This sequence encodes CATSSDREGPPLHF.

There are many counts of this clonotype. The chain recombines TRBV27 with TRBJ1-6; D call uncertain. The CDR3 has 12 residues. Per the germline V gene, CDR1 is MNHEY and CDR2 is SMNVEV (reference sequence). The germline V and J ends were trimmed by 4 bases and 6 bases, with 4 bases remaining between them. CDR3 region: CASSWINSPLHF. The CDR3, as DNA: TGTGCCAGCAGTTGGATTAATTCACCCCTCCACTTT.

The chain has TRBV29-1 and TRBJ1-1, with D perhaps matching TRBD1 (6 bases). The CDR3 length is 12 residues. The V gene's germline CDR1 is SQVTM and CDR2 ANQGSEA. The V end was cut by 7 bases, the J end by 5 bases, with 14 bases between. CDR3 amino acids: CSADRSGTEAFF. CDR3 bases: TGCAGCGCTGACAGGTCGGGAACTGAAGCTTTCTTT.

V usage is TRBV3-1 and J usage is TRBJ2-7; 7 nucleotides match TRBD2. V trimming: 0 bases; J trimming: 0 bases; junction bases outside the gene matches: 11. Germline CDR1 is LGHDT and CDR2 is YNNKEL (reference sequence). There are 18 residues in the CDR3. The CDR3: CASSQDRTGRNPSYEQYF. The DNA of the CDR3 is TGTGCCAGCAGCCAAGATCGGACCGGGAGGAACCCCTCCTACGAGCAGTACTTC.

Ten or more counts support this clonotype. J is TRBJ1-4 and V is TRBV15, with a possible D match to TRBD1 (5 bases). The length of the CDR3 is 16 residues. Trimming left V 1 base short and J 1 base short, with 10 bases between. The germline CDR1 and CDR2 sequences are LNHNV and YYDKDF (reference sequence). The CDR3 sequence: CATSRGGRGTNEKLFF. The CDR3 DNA reads as TGTGCCACCAGCAGAGGGGGGAGAGGAACTAATGAAAAACTGTTTTTT.

The rearrangement joins TRBV2 to TRBJ2-5; 7 bases match TRBD2. This CDR3 has 13 residues. Trimming took 8 bases from V and 5 from J; bases not matched to a gene: 8. CDR1 is SNHLY, CDR2 FYNNEI, per germline. CDR3 protein: CASQAGMMETQYF. The CDR3 DNA reads as TGTGCCAGCCAAGCGGGGATGATGGAGACCCAGTACTTC.

In its sample, this clonotype was seen many times. The chain has TRBV7-9 and TRBJ2-7; maybe TRBD1 (5 bases). V lost 4 bases and J lost 1, with 8 bases in between. Germline CDR1 reads SEHNR; CDR2 reads FQNEAQ (reference sequence). This CDR3 contains 13 residues. CDR3 residues: CASSSRGSYEQYF. The CDR3 bases are TGTGCCAGCAGCTCTAGGGGATCCTACGAGCAGTACTTC.

The chain employs TRBV7-3 and TRBJ1-4, with D hard to call. The CDR3 sequence is 17 residues long. Germline V lookup: CDR1 SGHTA, CDR2 FQGTGA. V dropped 5 bases and J dropped 0 bases, with 16 bases sitting between them. The CDR3 nucleotides are TGTGCCAGCAGCCTACGGGTCGCCGGGCCAACTAATGAAAAACTGTTTTTT. This codes for CASSLRVAGPTNEKLFF.

There are a few counts of this clonotype. The chain links TRBV7-9 to TRBJ1-2, with D tentatively TRBD1 (5 bases). The CDR3 consists of 15 residues. CDR1 is SEHNR and CDR2 is FQNEAQ in the germline V gene (reference sequence). Trimming cost V 5 bases and J 7 bases, with 20 bases left between them. As DNA, the CDR3 is TGTGCCAGCAGCCAAGATAATCGAAGGGGAGGTGGCTACACCTTC. It codes for CASSQDNRRGGGYTF. The whole variable domain, filled in from reference TRBV7-9 and TRBJ1-2, reads DTGVSQNPRHKITKRGQNVTFRCDPISEHNRLYWYRQTLGQGPEFLTYFQNEAQLEKSRLLSDRFSAERPKGSFSTLEIQRTEQGDSAMYLCASSQDNRRGGGYTFGSGTRLTVV.

On this clonotype: This may arise from a read error, as a much more abundant clone is one base away. The DNA of the CDR3 is TGTGCCAGCAGCAAGGACAGGGCCCAAGAGACCCAGTACTTC. Its translation is CASSKDRAQETQYF. The rearrangement uses TRBV2 and TRBJ2-5; 8 bases are shared with TRBD1. Germline-derived CDR1 and CDR2 are SNHLY and FYNNEI. The CDR3 is made up of 14 amino acids. V shed 6 bases, J shed 1 base, and the junction held 4 bases outside the gene matches.

This clonotype showed up just a few times. V and J are TRBV11-2 and TRBJ1-1, with no clear D. V shed 5 bases and J shed 0 bases, with 10 bases lying between them. CDR1 and CDR2 (germline): SGHAT, FQNNGV. CDR3 length: 14 amino acids. CDR3 in DNA: TGTGCCAGCAGCAAACAGACCATGAACACTGAAGCTTTCTTT. It codes for CASSKQTMNTEAFF.

This clonotype was found many times. CDR3 loop: CSARGLGLPMNTEAFF. DNA of the CDR3: TGCAGTGCTAGAGGGTTGGGACTGCCCATGAACACTGAAGCTTTCTTT. J is TRBJ1-1 and V is TRBV20-1, with D maybe TRBD1 (5 bases). CDR3 length: 16 amino acids. V was trimmed by 1 base and J by 0 bases, leaving 15 bases between them. Germline V gene sequence: CDR1 DFQATT, CDR2 SNEGSKA (reference sequence).

In this sample, this clonotype turned up many times. The V call is TRBV6-5, the J call TRBJ1-4; 7 bases match TRBD1. The V and J ends lost 6 bases and 8 bases, in that order; junction bases with no gene match: 6. From germline, CDR1 is MNHEY and CDR2 SVGAGI. The CDR3 spans 13 residues. This CDR3 is CASRGTVREKLFF. DNA of the CDR3: TGTGCCAGCAGGGGGACAGTCAGGGAAAAACTGTTTTTT.

The count of this clonotype is one. This chain links TRBV29-1 with TRBJ1-1; a weak D match, TRBD1 (6 bases). The CDR3 totals 13 residues. The germline V and J ends were trimmed by 6 bases and 2 bases, with 13 bases remaining between them. Per germline, CDR1 SQVTM and CDR2 ANQGSEA. This CDR3 is CSVDTGHNTEAFF. As DNA, the CDR3 is TGCAGCGTCGATACGGGACACAACACTGAAGCTTTCTTT.

This clonotype has ten or more counts. This chain joins TRBV7-2 and TRBJ2-7; D not resolved. V lost 1 base, J lost 0 bases, and 10 bases lay in between. The CDR3 is 15 residues long. The germline CDR1 and CDR2 sequences are SGHTA and FQGNSA. CDR3 coding DNA: TGTGCCAGCAGCTTAGGTGTCAGACCCTCCTACGAGCAGTACTTC. Translation gives CASSLGVRPSYEQYF.

This clonotype was counted at least ten times. This sequence joins TRBV10-2 and TRBJ1-5, with 7 bases lining up with TRBD1. Germline V lookup: CDR1 WSHSY, CDR2 SAAADI. This CDR3 region has 14 residues. V lost 8 bases, J lost 5 bases, and 9 bases stayed unmatched. CDR3 region: CASGQENGDQPQHF. DNA for the CDR3: TGCGCCAGCGGACAGGAAAATGGGGATCAGCCCCAGCATTTT.

The V gene is TRBV10-3, the J gene TRBJ1-1, with D perhaps matching TRBD1 (6 bases). CDR3 length equals 14 residues. From germline, CDR1 is ENHRY and CDR2 SYGVKD. The V end lost 4 bases, the J end lost 0 bases, and 9 bases lay between the germline ends. The CDR3 nucleotides are TGTGCCATCAGTGGCAGGGGCGTGAACACTGAAGCTTTCTTT. It codes for CAISGRGVNTEAFF.

Ten or more counts support this clonotype. The rearrangement links TRBV15 to TRBJ1-1, with a weak D call TRBD1 (5 bases). The CDR3 loop spans 15 amino acids. V lost 4 bases to trimming and J lost 5 bases, with 17 bases between them. In germline, CDR1 is LNHNV, CDR2 YYDKDF (reference sequence). As DNA, the CDR3 is TGTGCCACCAGCACAACCCCCTTGGGGGGGACTGAAGCTTTCTTT. Protein product: CATSTTPLGGTEAFF.

The chain carries TRBV19 and TRBJ1-1; 7 positions match TRBD1. Germline CDR1 reads LNHDA; CDR2 reads SQIVND (reference sequence). The J segment lost 6 bases and the V segment lost 3 bases, leaving 7 bases of the junction unmatched. The CDR3 sequence is 14 residues long. The CDR3 sequence is CASSIEGAYAEAFF. CDR3 coding DNA: TGTGCCAGTAGTATTGAGGGGGCTTACGCTGAAGCTTTCTTT. The full variable domain, completed using reference TRBV19 and TRBJ1-1, is DGGITQSPKYLFRKEGQNVTLSCEQNLNHDAMYWYRQDPGQGLRLIYYSQIVNDFQKGDIAEGYSVSREKKESFPLTVTSAQKNPTAFYLCASSIEGAYAEAFFGQGTRLTVV.

This clonotype was counted ten times or more. The rearrangement joins TRBV6-5 to TRBJ2-5, with D hard to call. Trimming stripped 6 bases from V and 5 bases from J, with 13 bases between. The germline V gene has CDR1 MNHEY and CDR2 SVGAGI. This CDR3 is 13 amino acids long. CDR3 DNA: TGTGCCAGCAGGTCCTCCAGGTGGGAGACCCAGTACTTC. It yields the protein CASRSSRWETQYF.

This clonotype was recorded at least ten times. This rearrangement joins TRBV7-6 to TRBJ2-2, with 16 bases identical to TRBD2. The CDR3 sequence is 18 residues long. Losses at the gene ends were 4 bases for V and 1 base for J; bases not matched to a gene: 3. Germline CDR1 SGHVS, CDR2 FNYEAQ. The CDR3 sequence is CASSSGLAGGMNTGELFF. The CDR3 bases are TGTGCCAGCAGCTCGGGACTAGCGGGAGGGATGAACACCGGGGAGCTGTTTTTT.

This chain links TRBV5-1 with TRBJ2-2, with 10 bases lining up with TRBD2. This CDR3 is 14 amino acids long. In germline, CDR1 is SGHRS, CDR2 YFSETQ. Trimming removed 9 bases from V and 4 bases from J; junction bases left unmatched: 6. CDR3 sequence reads: CATNSGRSTGELFF. The CDR3 DNA follows: TGCGCCACCAATAGCGGGAGGTCCACCGGGGAGCTGTTTTTT.

Written as DNA, the CDR3 is TGTGCCAGCAGTTTAGCCTGGTGGCTGGACGAGCAGTACTTC. Its translation: CASSLAWWLDEQYF. The chain employs TRBV12-3 or TRBV12-4 and TRBJ2-7; D is undetermined. V was pared by 0 bases and J by 5 bases, with 11 bases between. CDR3 length: 14 residues.

This clonotype was counted only a few times. At one end, the junction sequence differs from germline, possibly due to a read error. The rearrangement joins TRBV7-3 to TRBJ2-7, with 7 nucleotides matching TRBD1. The CDR3 covers 15 residues. CDR1 SGHTA and CDR2 FQGTGA come from the germline V gene. The CDR3 here is CASSQDRDRSYEQYF. The CDR3 DNA reads TGCGCCAGCAGCCAAGACAGGGACCGATCCTACGAGCAGTACTTC.